This T cell receptor beta chain appears in the sequencing data of a study of T-cell memory formation after mild COVID-19. Study background: Most TCR clusters belonged to a single donor.

The table lists this clonotype with a few counts. Antigen unknown. TCRdb itself ran the 5' RACE reads through MiXCR, one entry per CDR3 protein. Of 470,000 or so distinct CDR3 sequences listed, 20% are singletons. Findings and caveats of the study: Largely, contracting CD4+ clones fell within CM and EM, and contracting CD8+ clones within EMRA. Researchers found some responding clones in pre-infection memory, a sign that cross-reactive memory joined.

Germline CDR1 is MNHEY and CDR2 is SMNVEV (reference sequence). The CDR3 has 19 amino acids. V shed 4 bases, J shed 0 bases, and the junction held 16 bases outside the gene matches. The sequencing input was PBMCs or a T cell subset sorted from them (not recorded which). The sequence derives from an adult woman who had mild COVID-19 (a few samples of this study predate the infection). Cell type and time point are not known. The chain employs TRBV27 and TRBJ2-7; TRBD2 matches at 9 bases. In DNA, the CDR3 is TGTGCCAGCAGTTCAGCCCCCGGCGGGGGGGCCACGCCCTCCTACGAGCAGTACTTC. It is translated as CASSSAPGGGATPSYEQYF.